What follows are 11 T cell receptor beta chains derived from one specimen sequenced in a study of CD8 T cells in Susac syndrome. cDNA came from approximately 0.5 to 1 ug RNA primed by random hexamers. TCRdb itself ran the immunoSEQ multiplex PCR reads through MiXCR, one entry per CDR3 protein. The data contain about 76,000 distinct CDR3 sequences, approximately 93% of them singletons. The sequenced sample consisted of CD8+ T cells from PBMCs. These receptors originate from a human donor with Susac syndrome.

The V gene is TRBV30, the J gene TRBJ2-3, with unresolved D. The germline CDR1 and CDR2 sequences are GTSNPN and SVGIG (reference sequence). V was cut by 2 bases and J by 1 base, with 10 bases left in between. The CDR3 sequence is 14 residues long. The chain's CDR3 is CAWSPGPGTDTQYF. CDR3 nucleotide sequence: TGTGCCTGGAGTCCGGGCCCGGGCACAGATACGCAGTATTTT.

The CDR3 sequence: CASSYRGQNIKNTEAFF. CDR3 nucleotides: TGTGCCAGCAGTTACAGGGGGCAAAACATCAAGAACACTGAAGCTTTCTTT. The chain recombines TRBV27 with TRBJ1-1; 9 positions agree with TRBD1. V trimming: 4 bases; J trimming: 1 base; junction bases outside the gene matches: 10. Per germline, CDR1 MNHEY and CDR2 SMNVEV (reference sequence). The CDR3 has 17 amino acids.

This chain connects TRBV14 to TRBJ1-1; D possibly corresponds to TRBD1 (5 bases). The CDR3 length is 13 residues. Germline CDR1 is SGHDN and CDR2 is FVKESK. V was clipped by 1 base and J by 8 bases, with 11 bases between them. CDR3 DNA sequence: TGTGCCAGCAGCCAAGTAGGGGTGCAGGAAGCTTTCTTT. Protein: CASSQVGVQEAFF.

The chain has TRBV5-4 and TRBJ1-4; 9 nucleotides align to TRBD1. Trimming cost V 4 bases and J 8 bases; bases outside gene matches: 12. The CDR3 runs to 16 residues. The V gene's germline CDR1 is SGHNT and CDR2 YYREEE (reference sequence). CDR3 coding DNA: TGTGCCAGCAGCCTACGGGGACAGGGTCATGGGGAAAAACTGTTTTTT. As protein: CASSLRGQGHGEKLFF.

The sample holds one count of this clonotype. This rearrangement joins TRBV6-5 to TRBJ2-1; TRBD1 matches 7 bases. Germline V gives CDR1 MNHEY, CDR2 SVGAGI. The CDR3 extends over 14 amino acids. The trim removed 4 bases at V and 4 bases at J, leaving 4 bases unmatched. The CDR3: CASSWRTGYNEQFF. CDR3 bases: TGTGCCAGCAGTTGGAGGACAGGTTACAATGAGCAGTTCTTC.

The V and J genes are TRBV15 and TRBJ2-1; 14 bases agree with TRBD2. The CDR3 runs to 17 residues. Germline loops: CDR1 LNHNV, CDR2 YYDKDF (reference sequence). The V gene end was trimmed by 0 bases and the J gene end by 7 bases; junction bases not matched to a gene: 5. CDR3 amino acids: CATSRDLGTSGRNEQFF. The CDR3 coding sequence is TGTGCCACCAGCAGAGATTTAGGGACTAGCGGGAGAAATGAGCAGTTCTTC.

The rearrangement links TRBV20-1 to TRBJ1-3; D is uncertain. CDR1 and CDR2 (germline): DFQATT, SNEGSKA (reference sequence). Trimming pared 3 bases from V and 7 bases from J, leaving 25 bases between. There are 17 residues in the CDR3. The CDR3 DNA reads TGCAGTGCTAGCCTGCTCACGTACAACCGAGAAAGGAACACCATATATTTT. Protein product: CSASLLTYNRERNTIYF.

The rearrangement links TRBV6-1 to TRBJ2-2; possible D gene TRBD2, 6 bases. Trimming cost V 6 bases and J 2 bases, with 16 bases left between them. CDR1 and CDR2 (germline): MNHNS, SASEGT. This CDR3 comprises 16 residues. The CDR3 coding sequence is TGTGCCAGCAGGGAACCGGGACTGGTCAACACCGGGGAGCTGTTTTTT. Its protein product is CASREPGLVNTGELFF.

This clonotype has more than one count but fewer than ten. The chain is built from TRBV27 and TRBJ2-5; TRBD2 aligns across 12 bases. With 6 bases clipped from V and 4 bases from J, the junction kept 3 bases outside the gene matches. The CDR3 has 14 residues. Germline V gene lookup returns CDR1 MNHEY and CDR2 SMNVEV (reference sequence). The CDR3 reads CASRVLAGGETQYF. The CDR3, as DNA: TGTGCCAGCAGAGTACTAGCGGGAGGAGAGACCCAGTACTTC.

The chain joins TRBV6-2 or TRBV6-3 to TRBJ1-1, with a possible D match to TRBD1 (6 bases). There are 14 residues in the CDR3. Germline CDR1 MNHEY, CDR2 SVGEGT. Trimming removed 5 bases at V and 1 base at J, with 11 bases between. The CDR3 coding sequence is TGTGCCAGCAGTCTAACAGGGACGAACACTGAAGCTTTCTTT. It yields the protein CASSLTGTNTEAFF.

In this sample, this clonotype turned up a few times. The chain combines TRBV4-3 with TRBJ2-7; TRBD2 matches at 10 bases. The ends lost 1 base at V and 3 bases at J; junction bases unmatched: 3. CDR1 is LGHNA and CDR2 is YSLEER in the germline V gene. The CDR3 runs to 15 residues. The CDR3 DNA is TGCGCCAGCAGCCAAGGGCGACTAGCGGGCTACGAGCAGTACTTC. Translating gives CASSQGRLAGYEQYF.